Below are 20 T cell receptor beta chains sequenced from a single sample in a study of blood T cells in healthy people across ages. Combining a sample-barcoded 5' primer with a J-beta primer mix, a second PCR ran for 7 to 11 cycles. TCRdb used MiXCR to reprocess the 5' RACE reads, holding one entry per CDR3 protein. The sample contains 700,000 or so distinct CDR3 sequences, 22% of which appear only once. The material sequenced was blood. These receptors came from a man between 65 and 85 years old in good health.

This clonotype was seen more than once but under ten times. The V call is TRBV2, the J call TRBJ2-6; D is unclear. The CDR3 contains 17 residues. V gave up 5 bases and J gave up 0 bases, with 14 bases separating them. Germline values: CDR1 SNHLY, CDR2 FYNNEI. CDR3 DNA sequence: TGTGCCAGCAGTCAACAGTCAACCCGCTCTGGGGCCAACGTCCTGACTTTC. Translation gives CASSQQSTRSGANVLTF.

This clonotype was recorded a few times. This chain connects TRBV7-9 to TRBJ2-7, with 8 bases lining up with TRBD2. V trimming: 5 bases; J trimming: 3 bases; junction bases outside the gene matches: 9. CDR3 size: 15 residues. The germline gives CDR1 SEHNR, CDR2 FQNEAQ (reference sequence). Here the CDR3 reads CASSPQRGFFYEQYF. The CDR3 nucleotides read TGTGCCAGCAGCCCCCAGCGGGGGTTCTTCTACGAGCAGTACTTC.

The chain carries TRBV19 and TRBJ2-7; possible D gene TRBD2, 6 bases. The germline V gene has CDR1 LNHDA and CDR2 SQIVND (reference sequence). The CDR3 covers 13 residues. The CDR3: CVTRASAYYEQYV. The CDR3 DNA sequence: TGCGTCACCCGGGCTAGCGCGTACTACGAGCAGTACGTC.

This chain uses TRBV7-2 with TRBJ2-6; D may be TRBD2 (5 bases). The ends were cut back, 2 bases at V and 3 bases at J, with 8 bases in the middle. CDR1 and CDR2 from the germline V gene are SGHTA and FQGNSA. The CDR3 extends over 15 amino acids. The CDR3 sequence: CASSLPGYGANVLTF. Here the CDR3 DNA reads TGTGCCAGCAGCTTACCGGGATATGGGGCCAACGTCCTGACTTTC.

The chain recombines TRBV7-9 with TRBJ2-1, with TRBD2 as a possible D gene (5 bases). The CDR3 runs to 16 residues. From germline, CDR1 is SEHNR and CDR2 FQNEAQ (reference sequence). The V end lost 3 bases, the J end lost 4 bases, and 16 bases lay between the germline ends. This CDR3 reads CASSLGPGVVYNEQFF. Written as DNA, the CDR3 is TGTGCCAGCAGCTTGGGCCCCGGGGTCGTTTACAATGAGCAGTTCTTC. The whole variable domain, filled in from reference TRBV7-9 and TRBJ2-1, reads DTGVSQNPRHKITKRGQNVTFRCDPISEHNRLYWYRQTLGQGPEFLTYFQNEAQLEKSRLLSDRFSAERPKGSFSTLEIQRTEQGDSAMYLCASSLGPGVVYNEQFFGPGTRLTVL.

A few counts support this clonotype. The CDR3 DNA follows: TGTGCCATCAGTGGTTCATCGCGCAACTATGGCTACACCTTC. Translating it yields CAISGSSRNYGYTF. The chain uses TRBV10-3 and TRBJ1-2; D is unresolved. Per the germline V gene, CDR1 is ENHRY and CDR2 is SYGVKD. This CDR3 is built from 14 residues. V lost 4 bases, J lost 2 bases, and 11 bases lay in between.

The chain employs TRBV28 and TRBJ2-7; 9 bases map to TRBD1. V dropped 7 bases and J dropped 4; count of bases not matched to a gene: 11. CDR3 length equals 15 residues. Germline-derived CDR1 and CDR2 are MDHEN and SYDVKM. CDR3 in amino acids: CASTPAEQGAYEQYF. The CDR3 DNA sequence: TGTGCCAGCACCCCGGCGGAACAGGGGGCATACGAGCAGTACTTC.

A single count supports this clonotype. The chain recombines TRBV6-1 with TRBJ1-1; 10 bases are a match to TRBD1. CDR3 length: 18 residues. Germline CDR1 and CDR2: MNHNS and SASEGT. After removal of 6 bases from V and 4 bases from J, the junction contained 17 bases not matched to a gene. This CDR3 reads CASSLAPRQGARGTEAFF. CDR3 DNA: TGTGCCAGCAGCCTCGCCCCCAGACAGGGGGCCCGGGGCACTGAAGCTTTCTTT.

The genes are TRBV9 and TRBJ2-1, with TRBD2 matching over 9 bases. This CDR3 is 13 amino acids long. Looked up from germline, CDR1 is SGDLS and CDR2 is YYNGEE. The V and J ends lost 4 bases and 9 bases, in that order; junction bases with no gene match: 5. Here the CDR3 reads CASSTLAGPEQFF. The CDR3 DNA follows: TGTGCCAGCAGCACACTAGCGGGTCCTGAGCAGTTCTTC. The full variable domain, its missing parts supplied by reference TRBV9 and TRBJ2-1, is DSGVTQTPKHLITATGQRVTLRCSPRSGDLSVYWYQQSLDQGLQFLIQYYNGEERAKGNILERFSAQQFPDLHSELNLSSLELGDSALYFCASSTLAGPEQFFGPGTRLTVL.

This clonotype was seen only a few times. The chain combines TRBV20-1 with TRBJ1-5; D perhaps matches TRBD1 (5 bases). CDR3 length equals 14 residues. CDR1 and CDR2 from the germline V gene are DFQATT and SNEGSKA (reference sequence). V lost 6 bases, J lost 4 bases, and 16 bases lay in between. CDR3 DNA sequence: TGCAGTGCGTTCGACAGCCAGAAGAATCAGCCCCAGCATTTT. This translates into CSAFDSQKNQPQHF.

On this clonotype: Sequence at one end of the junction differs from germline and may be a read error. This chain links TRBV24-1 with TRBJ2-6, with a tentative D call TRBD1 (6 bases). The CDR3 is 17 residues long. CDR1 KGHDR and CDR2 SFDVKD come from the germline V gene. This CDR3 is CATSDSGAGRGANILTF. The CDR3, as DNA: TGTGCCACCAGTGATTCAGGGGCCGGTCGAGGGGCCAACATCCTGACTTTC.

The rearrangement links TRBV7-2 to TRBJ2-3; no definite D call. From germline, CDR1 is SGHTA and CDR2 FQGNSA. With 2 bases removed from V and 3 bases from J, the gap between germline ends came to 12 bases. The CDR3 has 15 amino acids. As DNA, the CDR3 is TGTGCCAGCAGCTTAAGCTATGCGAGGACAGATACGCAGTATTTT. As protein: CASSLSYARTDTQYF.

The V call is TRBV29-1, the J call TRBJ1-2, with D uncertain. With 5 bases removed from V and 8 bases from J, the gap between germline ends came to 15 bases. Germline V lookup: CDR1 SQVTM, CDR2 ANQGSEA. This CDR3 region has 12 residues. The CDR3 DNA is TGCAGCGTTCCGTCTAGTGGTGCGGGCTACACCTTC. Translated, it gives CSVPSSGAGYTF.

The gene calls are TRBV19 and TRBJ1-1, with 8 bases lining up with TRBD1. The V gene's germline CDR1 is LNHDA and CDR2 SQIVND (reference sequence). This CDR3 is built from 14 residues. J was trimmed by 5 bases and V by 4 bases; bases with no gene match: 6. CDR3 sequence reads: CASSNQGARTEAFF. CDR3 DNA: TGTGCCAGTAGTAATCAGGGGGCGCGGACTGAAGCTTTCTTT. The whole variable domain, remainder taken from reference TRBV19 and TRBJ1-1, is DGGITQSPKYLFRKEGQNVTLSCEQNLNHDAMYWYRQDPGQGLRLIYYSQIVNDFQKGDIAEGYSVSREKKESFPLTVTSAQKNPTAFYLCASSNQGARTEAFFGQGTRLTVV.

The V gene is TRBV3-1, the J gene TRBJ2-3, with a possible D match to TRBD1 (6 bases). CDR1 is LGHDT and CDR2 is YNNKEL in the germline V gene (reference sequence). The V and J ends lost 0 bases and 3 bases respectively, with 16 bases between them. This CDR3 region has 17 residues. CDR3 bases: TGTGCCAGCAGCCAAGATATCAGGGGAGTGCGTACAGATACGCAGTATTTT. Residues: CASSQDIRGVRTDTQYF.

The chain links TRBV4-3 to TRBJ1-5; D might be TRBD1 (6 bases). The germline V gene has CDR1 LGHNA and CDR2 YSLEER. V lost 0 bases and J lost 1, with 31 bases in between. This CDR3 has 23 amino acids. The DNA for the CDR3 is TGCGCCAGCAGCCAAGATTGGTTTACTCCGGGACACAACTCCCCTCCCAGCAATCAGCCCCAGCATTTT. It translates to CASSQDWFTPGHNSPPSNQPQHF.

The CDR3 nucleotides are TGTGCCAGCAGCTTTTCGGCTAGCGGCACAGATACGCAGTATTTT. Amino acids: CASSFSASGTDTQYF. This rearrangement joins TRBV7-9 to TRBJ2-3; maybe TRBD2 (6 bases). The germline V gene encodes CDR1 SEHNR and CDR2 FQNEAQ (reference sequence). Between the trimmed V and J ends, which lost 3 bases and 1 base, there was a span of 11 bases. This CDR3 spans 15 amino acids.

This clonotype was detected only a few times. The V call is TRBV18, the J call TRBJ2-1; TRBD1 agrees at 9 bases. Matching the DNA end better, TRBJ2-7 makes the J call doubtful. The CDR3 has 15 residues. Per the germline V gene, CDR1 is KGHSH and CDR2 is LQKENI. The CDR3 DNA sequence: TGTGCCAGCTCACCGGCCGGGACAGGGTTGGCCGAGCAGTACTTC. This gives the protein CASSPAGTGLAEQYF.

V gene TRBV20-1 combines with J gene TRBJ2-7; a possible D gene is TRBD2 (6 bases). This CDR3 spans 14 amino acids. Germline CDR1 reads DFQATT; CDR2 reads SNEGSKA (reference sequence). V lost 1 base, J lost 6 bases, and 16 bases lay in between. CDR3: CSARGEGLSGEQYV. The DNA for the CDR3 is TGCAGTGCTAGAGGTGAGGGACTGAGCGGCGAGCAGTACGTC.

This clonotype turned up a few times. The chain has TRBV29-1 and TRBJ2-7, with a tentative D call TRBD1 (6 bases). The J call is in doubt because the DNA end fits TRBJ2-5 better. From germline, CDR1 is SQVTM and CDR2 ANQGSEA. This CDR3 region has 12 residues. The CDR3 loop is CSVDSGDETQYF. Here the CDR3 DNA reads TGCAGCGTTGATTCAGGGGACGAGACCCAGTACTTC.